The T cell receptor beta chain under discussion was sequenced for a study of blood T cells in healthy people across ages. Next came a second PCR, run for about 7 to 11 cycles, which used a sample-barcoded 5' primer along with a J-beta primer mix. MiXCR was run by TCRdb on the 5' RACE reads, yielding one entry per CDR3 protein. Of 630,000 or so distinct CDR3 sequences detected, 32% appear once; the ten largest clones hold less than 20%. With respect to this clonotype: Antigen unknown. A much larger clone differs from this one at a single base, so this may be a read error.

Study-level points and caveats: In older individuals, TCR beta diversity per million T cells was lower, falling roughly linearly with age.

The germline CDR1 and CDR2 sequences are MDHEN and SYDVKM. The CDR3 extends over 15 amino acids. V lost 1 base to trimming and J lost 10 bases, with 17 bases between them. Source material: blood. The source is a woman over 75 in good health. V usage is TRBV28 and J usage is TRBJ2-1; possibly TRBD2 for D (6 bases). CDR3 nucleotide sequence: TGTGCCAGCAGTTTATTAGGAGGGGACTCCTACGAGCAGTTCTTC. As protein: CASSLLGGDSYEQFF.